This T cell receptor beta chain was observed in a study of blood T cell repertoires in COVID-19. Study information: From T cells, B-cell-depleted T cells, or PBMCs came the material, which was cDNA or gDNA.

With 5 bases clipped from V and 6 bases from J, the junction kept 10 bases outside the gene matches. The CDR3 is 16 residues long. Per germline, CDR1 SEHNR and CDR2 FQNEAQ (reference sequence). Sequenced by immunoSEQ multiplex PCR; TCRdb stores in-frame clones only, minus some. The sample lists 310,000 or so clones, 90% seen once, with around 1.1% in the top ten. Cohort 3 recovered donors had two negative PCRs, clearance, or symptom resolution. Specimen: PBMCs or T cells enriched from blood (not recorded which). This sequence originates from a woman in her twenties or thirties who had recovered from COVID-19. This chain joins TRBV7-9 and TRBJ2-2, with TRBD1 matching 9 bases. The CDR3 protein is CASSHRQGEESGELFF. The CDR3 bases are TGTGCCAGCAGCCACCGACAGGGGGAGGAGTCCGGGGAGCTGTTTTTT.